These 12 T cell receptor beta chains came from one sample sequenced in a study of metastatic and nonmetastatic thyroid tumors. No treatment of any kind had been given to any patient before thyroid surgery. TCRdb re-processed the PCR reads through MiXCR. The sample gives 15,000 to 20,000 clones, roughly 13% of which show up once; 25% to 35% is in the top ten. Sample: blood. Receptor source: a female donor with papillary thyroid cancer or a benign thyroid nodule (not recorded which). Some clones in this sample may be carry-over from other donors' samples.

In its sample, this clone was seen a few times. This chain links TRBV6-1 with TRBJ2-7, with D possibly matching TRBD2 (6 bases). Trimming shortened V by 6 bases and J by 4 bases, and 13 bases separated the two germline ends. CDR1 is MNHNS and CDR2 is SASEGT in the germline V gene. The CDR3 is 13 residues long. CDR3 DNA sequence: TGTGCCAGCAGGGACCCTGGGAGGTACGAGCAGTACTTC. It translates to CASRDPGRYEQYF.

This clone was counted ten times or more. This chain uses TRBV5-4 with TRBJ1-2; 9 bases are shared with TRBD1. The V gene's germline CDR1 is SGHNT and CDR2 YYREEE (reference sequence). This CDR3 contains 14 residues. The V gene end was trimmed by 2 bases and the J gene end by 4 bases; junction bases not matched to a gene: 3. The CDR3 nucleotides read TGTGCCAGCAGCTTACAGGGGGCCAGCTATGGCTACACCTTC. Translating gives CASSLQGASYGYTF.

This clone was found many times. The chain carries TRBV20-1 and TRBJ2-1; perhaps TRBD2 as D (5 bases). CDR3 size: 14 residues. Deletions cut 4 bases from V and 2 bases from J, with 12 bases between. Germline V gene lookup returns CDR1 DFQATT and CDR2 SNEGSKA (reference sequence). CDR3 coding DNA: TGCAGTGCTACTTTTCGACTAACCTACAATGAGCAGTTCTTC. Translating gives CSATFRLTYNEQFF.

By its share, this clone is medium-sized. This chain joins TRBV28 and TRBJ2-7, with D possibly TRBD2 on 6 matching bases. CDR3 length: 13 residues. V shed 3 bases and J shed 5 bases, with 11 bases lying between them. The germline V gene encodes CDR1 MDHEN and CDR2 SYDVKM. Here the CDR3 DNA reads TGTGCCAGCAGTTTCAGGAGGGGAGACGAGCAGTACTTC. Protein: CASSFRRGDEQYF.

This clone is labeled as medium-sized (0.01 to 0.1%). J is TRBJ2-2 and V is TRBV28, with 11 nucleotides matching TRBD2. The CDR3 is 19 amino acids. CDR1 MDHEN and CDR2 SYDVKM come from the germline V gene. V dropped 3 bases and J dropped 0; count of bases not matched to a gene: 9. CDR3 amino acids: CASSFWTSGLLPNTGELFF. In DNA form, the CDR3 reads TGTGCCAGCAGTTTCTGGACTAGCGGGCTACTACCGAACACCGGGGAGCTGTTTTTT. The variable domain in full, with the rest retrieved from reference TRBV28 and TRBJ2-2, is DVKVTQSSRYLVKRTGEKVFLECVQDMDHENMFWYRQDPGLGLRLIYFSYDVKMKEKGDIPEGYSVSREKKERFSLILESASTNQTSMYLCASSFWTSGLLPNTGELFFGEGSRLTVL.

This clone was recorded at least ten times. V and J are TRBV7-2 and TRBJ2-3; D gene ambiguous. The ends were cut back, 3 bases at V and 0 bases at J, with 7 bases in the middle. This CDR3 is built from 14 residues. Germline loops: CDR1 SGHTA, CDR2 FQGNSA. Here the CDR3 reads CASSFYRSTDTQYF. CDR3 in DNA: TGTGCCAGCAGCTTTTACCGGAGCACAGATACGCAGTATTTT.

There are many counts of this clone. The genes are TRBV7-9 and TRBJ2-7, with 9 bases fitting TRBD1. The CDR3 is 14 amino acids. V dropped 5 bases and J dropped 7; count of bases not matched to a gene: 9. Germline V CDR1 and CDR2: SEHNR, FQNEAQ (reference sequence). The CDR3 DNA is TGTGCCAGCAGCGGGCGGACAGGGGCGCAAGAGCAGTACTTC. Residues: CASSGRTGAQEQYF.

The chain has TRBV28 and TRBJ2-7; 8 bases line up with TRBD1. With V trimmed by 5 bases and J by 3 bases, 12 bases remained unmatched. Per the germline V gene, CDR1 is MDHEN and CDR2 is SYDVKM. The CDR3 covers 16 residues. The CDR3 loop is CASSPYRTGTLYEQYV. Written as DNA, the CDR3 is TGTGCCAGCAGTCCCTATCGGACAGGGACCCTCTACGAGCAGTACGTC.

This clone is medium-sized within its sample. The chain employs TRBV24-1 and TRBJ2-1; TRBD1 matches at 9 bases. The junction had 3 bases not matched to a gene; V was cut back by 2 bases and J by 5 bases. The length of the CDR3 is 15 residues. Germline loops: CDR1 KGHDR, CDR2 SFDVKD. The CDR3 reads CATSDSGQGNNEQFF. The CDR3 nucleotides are TGTGCCACCAGTGATTCGGGACAGGGTAACAATGAGCAGTTCTTC.

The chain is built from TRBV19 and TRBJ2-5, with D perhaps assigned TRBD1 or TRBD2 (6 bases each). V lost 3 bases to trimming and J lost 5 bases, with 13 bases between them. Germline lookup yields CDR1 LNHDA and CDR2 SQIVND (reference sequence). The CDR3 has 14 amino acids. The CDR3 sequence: CASSIIGGGETQYF. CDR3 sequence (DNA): TGTGCCAGTAGTATTATCGGAGGGGGGGAGACCCAGTACTTC.

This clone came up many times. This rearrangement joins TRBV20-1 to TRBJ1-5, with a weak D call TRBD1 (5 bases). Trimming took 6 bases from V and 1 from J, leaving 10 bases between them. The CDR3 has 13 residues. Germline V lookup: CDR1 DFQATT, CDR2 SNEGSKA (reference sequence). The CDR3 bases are TGCAGTGCCCAAGAGGGGAGCAATCAGCCCCAGCATTTT. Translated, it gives CSAQEGSNQPQHF.

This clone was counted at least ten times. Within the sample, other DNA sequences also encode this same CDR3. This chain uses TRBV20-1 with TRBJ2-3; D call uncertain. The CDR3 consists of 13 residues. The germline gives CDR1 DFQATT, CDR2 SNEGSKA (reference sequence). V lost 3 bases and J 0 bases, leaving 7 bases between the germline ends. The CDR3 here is CSARAESTDTQYF. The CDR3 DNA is TGCAGTGCTAGGGCAGAGAGCACAGATACGCAGTATTTT.